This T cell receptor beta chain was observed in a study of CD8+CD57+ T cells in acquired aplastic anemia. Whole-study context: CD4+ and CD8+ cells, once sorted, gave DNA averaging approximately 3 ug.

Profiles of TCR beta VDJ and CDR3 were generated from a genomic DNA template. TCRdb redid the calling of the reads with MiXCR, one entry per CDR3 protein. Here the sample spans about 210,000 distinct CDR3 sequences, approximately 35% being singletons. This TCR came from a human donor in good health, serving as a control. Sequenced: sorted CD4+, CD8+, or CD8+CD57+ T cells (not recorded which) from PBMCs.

The DNA of the CDR3 is TGTGCCAGCACTACAACCGGGACAGGAGGTGAAAAACTGTTTTTT. Translation gives CASTTTGTGGEKLFF. This chain connects TRBV2 to TRBJ1-4, with TRBD1 matching 8 bases. The CDR3 has 15 residues. The germline CDR1 and CDR2 sequences are SNHLY and FYNNEI. Trimming took 7 bases from V and 7 from J; bases not matched to a gene: 11.